The source of this TCR beta chain is a study of T cell responses to AZD1222 COVID-19 vaccine. Notes on the study in general: The study found vaccine-associated CD4 TCRs spanning spike, dominant at 160-218 and 743-854. Just five or six AZD1222 recipients tested seropositive at baseline. All repertoire sampling was performed exclusively after the peak T cell response.

Trimming pared 0 bases from V and 3 bases from J, leaving 11 bases between. The CDR3 contains 15 residues. The germline V gene has CDR1 SGHRS and CDR2 YFSETQ. Sequenced by immunoSEQ multiplex PCR; TCRdb stores in-frame clones only, minus some. The sample consists of 200,000 to 250,000 clones, roughly 91% of them appearing once. On this clone itself: Its antigen remains unknown.

The sample here was peripheral blood, taken on day 0 of MenACWY control vaccination. The chain has TRBV5-1 and TRBJ2-3; weak D call: TRBD2 (6 bases). The clonotype originates from an adult in good health. The CDR3 region is CASSLDVGGTDTQYF. In DNA, the CDR3 is TGCGCCAGCAGCTTGGATGTCGGGGGAACAGATACGCAGTATTTT.